This is a list of T cell receptor beta chains from one sample in a study of blood T cell repertoires in COVID-19. TCRdb's copy holds only in-frame clones and misses some; the assay was immunoSEQ multiplex PCR. This table holds roughly 150,000 clones, 87% found once. Source material: PBMCs or T cells enriched from blood (not recorded which). Every receptor here comes from a woman aged 40 to 50 who had been exposed to COVID-19. The CDR3 runs from the conserved cysteine through the conserved F or W. Each record gives: J gene, D gene, V gene, clone size, CDR3 protein, CDR3 DNA. The D gene is left open where the match is weak. Size tells how often a clone was seen (once, few, many) or the class of an expanded clone, and some rows leave it out.

TRBJ2-5	NA	TRBV5-4	NA	CASSTQRWAETQYF	TGTGCCAGCAGCACACAAAGGTGGGCGGAGACCCAGTACTTC
TRBJ1-3	TRBD1	TRBV11-2	NA	CASSYQGGGNTIYF	TGTGCCAGCAGCTACCAGGGGGGAGGAAACACCATATATTTT
TRBJ1-1	NA	TRBV12-5	NA	CASGYTEPLFDTEAFF	TGTGCTAGTGGGTACACCGAACCCCTCTTTGACACTGAAGCTTTCTTT
TRBJ1-3	TRBD1	TRBV9	NA	CASSVSGTPSRGNTIYF	TGTGCCAGCAGCGTTTCCGGGACACCTTCCAGGGGGAACACCATATATTTT
TRBJ2-3	TRBD2	TRBV7-9	once	CASSLPTIAGHTDTQYF	TGTGCCAGCAGCTTACCGACTATAGCGGGGCACACAGATACGCAGTATTTT
TRBJ1-2	NA	TRBV3-1/TRBV3-2	NA	CASSQGGHGYTF	TGTGCCAGCAGCCAAGGGGGCCATGGCTACACCTTC
TRBJ1-6	TRBD1	TRBV11-3	NA	CASSSGQDNSPLHF	TGTGCCAGCAGCAGCGGACAGGATAATTCACCCCTCCACTTT
TRBJ2-1	NA	TRBV11-2	NA	CASSQQGYSYNEQFF	TGTGCCAGCAGCCAACAGGGATACTCCTACAATGAGCAGTTCTTC
TRBJ1-3	NA	TRBV11-1	NA	CASRKGWGRDTIYF	TGTGCCAGCAGAAAAGGATGGGGGCGAGACACCATATATTTT
TRBJ1-5	NA	TRBV6-1	NA	CASSEAETDFQPQHF	TGTGCCAGCAGTGAAGCAGAAACGGACTTTCAGCCCCAGCATTTT
TRBJ2-4	TRBD2	TRBV3-1/TRBV3-2	NA	CASSQDLTSGTKNIQYF	TGTGCCAGCAGCCAAGATCTCACTAGCGGGACCAAAAACATTCAGTACTTC
TRBJ1-2	NA	TRBV4-1	few	CASRNSLRDLTVGYTF	TGCGCCAGCAGAAATTCCCTGCGGGACCTGACAGTTGGCTACACCTTC
TRBJ2-1	TRBD2	TRBV6-5	NA	CASSYRLLAGAYEQFF	TGTGCCAGCAGTTACCGACTTCTAGCGGGAGCATATGAGCAGTTCTTC
TRBJ1-1	NA	TRBV11-2	once	CASSLAGSKSAFF	TGTGCCAGCAGCTTAGCCGGGAGTAAATCAGCTTTCTTT